The entry below describes one TCR beta chain. Its binding antigen is unknown. Base qualities were left out, and no much larger clone turns up one base away. TCRbeta CDR3 regions were amplified from genomic DNA by means of the immunoSEQ Assay, a bias-controlled multiplex PCR. The original methods were these. Within the assay, amplification of reference gene primers was used to estimate how many nucleated cells each sample contained. To quantify the absolute abundance of each unique TCRbeta CDR3 rearrangement, sequence reads were collapsed and filtered. For each sample, productive Simpson clonality was calculated as the square root of Simpson's diversity index across productive rearrangements. Sourced from immuneACCESS, this table was stored by TCRdb with only in-frame sequences that have V and J called. A share of the clones is absent; for the studies checked, an unresolved V gene accounts for under half, and the remainder has no known explanation. V, J and clone size derive from that table, while D and trimming were established from the DNA sequence. Present in this sample are tens of thousands of clones, approximately 91% of which were seen just once. 5.5% of the sample lies in the top ten.

The data originate from a study of blood T cell repertoires in COVID-19 (dated by TCRdb to 2020 to 2022). As for the study more broadly: The collaborator samples originated in the United States, Italy and Spain and spanned the acute and convalescent phases of COVID-19. The prospective study material was composed of cDNA or gDNA derived from T cells, B-cell-depleted T cells, or PBMCs. Deeply sampled blood TCRbeta repertoires from subjects exposed to, actively infected with, or recovered from COVID-19 were included in the dataset. The repertoires were made available in a free public database intended to serve as a resource for research on the immune response to SARS-CoV-2. The samples were drawn from the first 160 participants of the ongoing ImmuneRACE study and from about 1,200 subjects provided by 6 global collaborators. The sample metadata nearly always contained a de-identified subject ID, COVID-19 status, age in years and sex. Where HLA class I and class II types were available, the types were taken from metadata supplied by the sample provider, not from assay-based typing.

The junction shows trimming of 5 bases on V and 2 bases on J, plus 12 bases between the germline ends. CDR1 and CDR2 were assigned from the germline V gene as SGHTA and FQGNSA. Reading from cysteine to phenylalanine, the CDR3 counts 14 amino acids. The entry retains the CDR3 DNA only, 42 bases that are in frame from base 1. Each collaborating institution followed its own protocols to collect whole blood in K2EDTA tubes. For TCRbeta analysis, collaborator samples were shipped as frozen whole blood, as isolated PBMCs, or as DNA extracted from either sample type. The investigation overall reported the following: Clinical and demographic metadata were provided uncurated, with the amount varying by source and participant.

The sequenced sample was peripheral blood. The TCR was taken from a woman older than 75 with acute or convalescent COVID-19. The rearrangement combines TRBV7-2 with TRBJ2-5; the D segment could be TRBD1, given 5 matching bases. The nucleotides are TGTGCCAGCAGCCCAGGGCTCAGACAAGAGACCCAGTACTTC. Its product reads: CASSPGLRQETQYF.